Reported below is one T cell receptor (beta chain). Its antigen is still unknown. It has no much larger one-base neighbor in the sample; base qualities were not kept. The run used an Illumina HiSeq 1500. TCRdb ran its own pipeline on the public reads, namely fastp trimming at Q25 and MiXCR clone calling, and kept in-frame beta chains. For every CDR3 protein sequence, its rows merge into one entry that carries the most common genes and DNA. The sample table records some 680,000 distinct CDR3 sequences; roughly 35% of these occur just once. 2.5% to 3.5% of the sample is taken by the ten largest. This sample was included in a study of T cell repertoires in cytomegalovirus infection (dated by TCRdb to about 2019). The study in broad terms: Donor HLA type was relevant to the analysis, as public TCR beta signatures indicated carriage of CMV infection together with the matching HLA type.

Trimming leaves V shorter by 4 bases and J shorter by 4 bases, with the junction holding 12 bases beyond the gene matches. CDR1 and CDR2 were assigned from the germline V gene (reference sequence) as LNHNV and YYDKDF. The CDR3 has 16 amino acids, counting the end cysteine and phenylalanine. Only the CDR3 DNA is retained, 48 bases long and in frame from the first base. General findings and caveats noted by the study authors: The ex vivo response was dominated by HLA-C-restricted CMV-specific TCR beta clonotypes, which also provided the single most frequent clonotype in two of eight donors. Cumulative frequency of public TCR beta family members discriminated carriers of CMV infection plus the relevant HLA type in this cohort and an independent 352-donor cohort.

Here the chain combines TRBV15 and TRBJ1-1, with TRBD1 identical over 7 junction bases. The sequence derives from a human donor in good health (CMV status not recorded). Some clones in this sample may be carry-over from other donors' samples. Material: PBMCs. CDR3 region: CATSTDRAGIVTEAFF. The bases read TGTGCCACCAGCACAGACAGGGCGGGAATTGTCACTGAAGCTTTCTTT.